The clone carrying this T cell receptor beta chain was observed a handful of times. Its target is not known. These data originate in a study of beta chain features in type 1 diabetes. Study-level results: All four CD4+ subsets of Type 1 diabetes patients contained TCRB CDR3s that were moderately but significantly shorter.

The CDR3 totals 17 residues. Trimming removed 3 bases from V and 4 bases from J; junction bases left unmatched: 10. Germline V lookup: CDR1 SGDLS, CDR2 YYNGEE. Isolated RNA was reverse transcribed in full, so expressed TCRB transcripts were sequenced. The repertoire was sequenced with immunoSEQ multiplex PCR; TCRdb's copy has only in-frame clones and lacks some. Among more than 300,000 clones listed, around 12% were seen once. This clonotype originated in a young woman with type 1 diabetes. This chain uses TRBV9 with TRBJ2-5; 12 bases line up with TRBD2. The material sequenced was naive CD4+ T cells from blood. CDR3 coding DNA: TGTGCCAGCAGCGGGACAGTAACGGGACTAGCGGGAGAGACCCAGTACTTC. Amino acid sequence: CASSGTVTGLAGETQYF.